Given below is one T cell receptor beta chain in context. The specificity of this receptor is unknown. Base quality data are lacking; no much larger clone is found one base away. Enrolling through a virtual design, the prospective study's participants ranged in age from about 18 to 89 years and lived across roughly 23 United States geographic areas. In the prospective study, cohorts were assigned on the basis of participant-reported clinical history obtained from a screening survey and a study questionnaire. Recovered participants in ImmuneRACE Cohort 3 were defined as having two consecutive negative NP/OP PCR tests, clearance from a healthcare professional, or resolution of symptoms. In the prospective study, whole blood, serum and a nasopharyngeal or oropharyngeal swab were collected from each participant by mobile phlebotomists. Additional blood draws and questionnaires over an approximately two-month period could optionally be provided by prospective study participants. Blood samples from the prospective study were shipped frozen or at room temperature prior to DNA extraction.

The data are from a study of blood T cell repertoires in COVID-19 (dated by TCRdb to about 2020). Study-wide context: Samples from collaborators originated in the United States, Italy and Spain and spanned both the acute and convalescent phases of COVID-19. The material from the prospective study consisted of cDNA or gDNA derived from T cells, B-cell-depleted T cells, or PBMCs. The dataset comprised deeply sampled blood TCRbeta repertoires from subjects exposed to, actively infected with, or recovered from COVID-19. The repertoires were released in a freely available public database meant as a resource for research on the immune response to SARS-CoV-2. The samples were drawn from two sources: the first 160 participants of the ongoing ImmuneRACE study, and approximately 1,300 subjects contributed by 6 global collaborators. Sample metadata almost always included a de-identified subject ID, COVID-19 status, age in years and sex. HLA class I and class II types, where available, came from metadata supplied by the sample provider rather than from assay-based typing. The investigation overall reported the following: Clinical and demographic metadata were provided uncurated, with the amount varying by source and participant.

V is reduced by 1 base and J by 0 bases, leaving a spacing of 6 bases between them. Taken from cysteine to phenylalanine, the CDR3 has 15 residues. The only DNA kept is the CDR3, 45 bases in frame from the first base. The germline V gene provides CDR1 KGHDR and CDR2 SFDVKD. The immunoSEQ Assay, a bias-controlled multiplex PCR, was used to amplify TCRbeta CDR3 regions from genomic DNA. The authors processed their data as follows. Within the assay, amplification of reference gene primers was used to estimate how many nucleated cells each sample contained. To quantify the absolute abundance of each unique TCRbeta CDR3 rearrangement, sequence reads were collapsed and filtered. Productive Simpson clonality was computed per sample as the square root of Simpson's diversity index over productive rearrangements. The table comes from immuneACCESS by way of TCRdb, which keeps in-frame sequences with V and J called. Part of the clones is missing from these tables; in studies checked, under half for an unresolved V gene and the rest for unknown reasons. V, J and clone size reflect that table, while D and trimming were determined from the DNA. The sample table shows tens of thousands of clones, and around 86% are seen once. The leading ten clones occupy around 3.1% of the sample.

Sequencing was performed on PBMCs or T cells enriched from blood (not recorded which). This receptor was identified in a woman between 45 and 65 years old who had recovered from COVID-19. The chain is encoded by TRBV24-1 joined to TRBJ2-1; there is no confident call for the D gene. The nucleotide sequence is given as TGTGCCACCAGTGATTTCAAGAGCTCCTACAATGAGCAGTTCTTC. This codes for CATSDFKSSYNEQFF.